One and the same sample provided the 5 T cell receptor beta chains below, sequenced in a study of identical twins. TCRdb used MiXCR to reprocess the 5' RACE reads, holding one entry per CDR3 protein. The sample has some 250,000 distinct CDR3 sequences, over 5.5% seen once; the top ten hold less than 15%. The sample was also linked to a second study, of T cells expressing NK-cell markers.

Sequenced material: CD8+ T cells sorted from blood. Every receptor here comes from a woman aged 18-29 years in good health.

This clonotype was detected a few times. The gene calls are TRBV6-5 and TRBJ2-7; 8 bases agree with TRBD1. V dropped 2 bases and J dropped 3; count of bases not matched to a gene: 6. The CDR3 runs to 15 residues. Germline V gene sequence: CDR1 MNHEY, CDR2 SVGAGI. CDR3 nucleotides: TGTGCCAGCAGTTACGGCCAGGGGGCTATCTACGAGCAGTACTTC. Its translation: CASSYGQGAIYEQYF.

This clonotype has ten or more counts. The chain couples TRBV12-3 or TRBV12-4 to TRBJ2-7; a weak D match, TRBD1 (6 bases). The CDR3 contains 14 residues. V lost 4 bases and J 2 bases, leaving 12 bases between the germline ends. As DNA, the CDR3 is TGTGCCAGCAGTTGGAATGGGACACCCTACGAGCAGTACTTC. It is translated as CASSWNGTPYEQYF.

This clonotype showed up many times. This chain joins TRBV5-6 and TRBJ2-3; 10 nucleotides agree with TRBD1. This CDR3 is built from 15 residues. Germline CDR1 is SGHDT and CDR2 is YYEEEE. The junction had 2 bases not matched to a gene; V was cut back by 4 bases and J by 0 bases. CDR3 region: CASSGTGVSTDTQYF. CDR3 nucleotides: TGTGCCAGCAGCGGGACAGGGGTTAGCACAGATACGCAGTATTTT.

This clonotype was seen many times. CDR3 amino acids: CASSYSSSGTAYEQYF. CDR3 nucleotides: TGTGCCAGCAGTTACTCCTCTAGCGGCACCGCCTACGAGCAGTACTTC. This rearrangement joins TRBV6-2 or TRBV6-3 to TRBJ2-7, with 7 nucleotides matching TRBD2. V shed 0 bases, J shed 2 bases, and the junction held 7 bases outside the gene matches. The CDR3 sequence is 16 residues long. Germline lookup yields CDR1 MNHEY and CDR2 SVGEGT.

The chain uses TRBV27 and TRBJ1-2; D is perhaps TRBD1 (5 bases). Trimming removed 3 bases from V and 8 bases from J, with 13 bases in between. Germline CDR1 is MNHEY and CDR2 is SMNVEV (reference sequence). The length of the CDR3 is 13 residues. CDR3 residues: CASSFGGGEGYTF. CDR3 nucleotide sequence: TGTGCCAGCAGTTTTGGGGGAGGGGAAGGCTACACCTTC.